A selection of T cell receptor beta chains follows, all from one sample in a study of beta chain features in type 1 diabetes. The method was immunoSEQ multiplex PCR; TCRdb's version includes in-frame clones alone and lacks a portion of them. This table holds fewer than 350,000 clones, about 15% found once. What was sequenced was naive CD4+ T cells from blood. These receptor sequences come from a man aged 18-30 years with type 1 diabetes. CDR3s include the opening cysteine and the closing phenylalanine or tryptophan. Fields, in order: CDR3 DNA, CDR3 protein, clone size, D gene, V gene, J gene. A D gene is named only where the DNA matches it firmly. Clone size appears in some rows only: once, few, many, or a class for an expanded clone.

CDR3nt: TGTGCCAGCAGCGTCACTAGCGGGAGCCTCTACGAGCAGTACTTC
CDR3aa: CASSVTSGSLYEQYF
abundance: few
d_gene: TRBD2
v_gene: TRBV9
j_gene: TRBJ2-7

CDR3nt: TGTGCCAGCAGTTACTCCCAGGGAACGGGAGAGACCCAGTACTTC
CDR3aa: CASSYSQGTGETQYF
abundance: few
d_gene: NA
v_gene: TRBV6-5
j_gene: TRBJ2-5

CDR3nt: TGCGCCAGCATACACGCCGGGACAGGGATCCCTGAAGCTTTCTTT
CDR3aa: CASIHAGTGIPEAFF
abundance: NA
d_gene: TRBD1
v_gene: TRBV10-2
j_gene: TRBJ1-1

CDR3nt: TGTGCCAGCAGTTTGGGGCGGACATACAATGAGCAGTTCTTC
CDR3aa: CASSLGRTYNEQFF
abundance: few
d_gene: NA
v_gene: TRBV28
j_gene: TRBJ2-1

CDR3nt: TGTGCCAGCAGCGTGGGACAGTCGAACACTGAAGCTTTCTTT
CDR3aa: CASSVGQSNTEAFF
abundance: NA
d_gene: TRBD1
v_gene: TRBV5-4
j_gene: TRBJ1-1

CDR3nt: TGCGCCAGCAGCTTGGTTGCCGGGTCCTACTACGAGCAGTACTTC
CDR3aa: CASSLVAGSYYEQYF
abundance: few
d_gene: NA
v_gene: TRBV5-1
j_gene: TRBJ2-7

CDR3nt: TGTGCCAGCAGCTCCAGGGACTATGGCTACACCTTC
CDR3aa: CASSSRDYGYTF
abundance: few
d_gene: NA
v_gene: TRBV7-9
j_gene: TRBJ1-2

CDR3nt: TGTGCCAGCAGGCGTACTAGCAATCAGCCCCAGCATTTT
CDR3aa: CASRRTSNQPQHF
abundance: few
d_gene: NA
v_gene: TRBV7-8
j_gene: TRBJ1-5

CDR3nt: TGTGCCTGGAGTGTGCTAAGCGAGCAGTACTTC
CDR3aa: CAWSVLSEQYF
abundance: NA
d_gene: NA
v_gene: TRBV30
j_gene: TRBJ2-7

CDR3nt: TGCAGCGTCGGCTCCGGGACTCTACAAGAGACCCAGTACTTC
CDR3aa: CSVGSGTLQETQYF
abundance: NA
d_gene: NA
v_gene: TRBV29-1
j_gene: TRBJ2-5

CDR3nt: TGTGCCAGCTCACCACAACACGGGATTGGACGGGACGAGCAGTACTTC
CDR3aa: CASSPQHGIGRDEQYF
abundance: few
d_gene: NA
v_gene: TRBV18
j_gene: TRBJ2-7

CDR3nt: TGTGCCAGCAGTCACGGGACAGGGAGCTCGTTGTCACCCCTCCACTTT
CDR3aa: CASSHGTGSSLSPLHF
abundance: few
d_gene: TRBD1
v_gene: TRBV6-6
j_gene: TRBJ1-6

CDR3nt: TGTGCCAGCAGTGCACTACTAGCGGGAGCCGAGCAGTTCTTC
CDR3aa: CASSALLAGAEQFF
abundance: NA
d_gene: TRBD2
v_gene: TRBV28
j_gene: TRBJ2-1

CDR3nt: TGTGCCAGCTCACCAAGGACAGGGTCAACTGAAGCTTTCTTT
CDR3aa: CASSPRTGSTEAFF
abundance: few
d_gene: TRBD1
v_gene: TRBV18
j_gene: TRBJ1-1

CDR3nt: TGTGCCACCAGCGCACCTCGCGGGGAAGGTGGCTACACCTTC
CDR3aa: CATSAPRGEGGYTF
abundance: NA
d_gene: NA
v_gene: TRBV15
j_gene: TRBJ1-2

CDR3nt: TGTGCCAGCAGCGCGGGAGTGGGGAACACTGAAGCTTTCTTT
CDR3aa: CASSAGVGNTEAFF
abundance: NA
d_gene: NA
v_gene: TRBV5-6
j_gene: TRBJ1-1

CDR3nt: TGTGCCTGGAGTGGACAGGGAAAACTGTTTTTT
CDR3aa: CAWSGQGKLFF
abundance: NA
d_gene: TRBD1
v_gene: TRBV30
j_gene: TRBJ1-4

CDR3nt: TGTGCCAGCTCACCGGGGAGGGAGACCCAGTACTTC
CDR3aa: CASSPGRETQYF
abundance: NA
d_gene: NA
v_gene: TRBV18
j_gene: TRBJ2-5

CDR3nt: TGTGCCAGCAGTTTACCCGGTGCTAGCAATCAGCCCCAGCATTTT
CDR3aa: CASSLPGASNQPQHF
abundance: NA
d_gene: NA
v_gene: TRBV27
j_gene: TRBJ1-5

CDR3nt: TGTGCCAGCAGCTCGACTAGCGGGGGGATCCGGGAGCAGTTCTTC
CDR3aa: CASSSTSGGIREQFF
abundance: NA
d_gene: TRBD2
v_gene: TRBV5-5
j_gene: TRBJ2-1

CDR3nt: TGTGCCAGCAGCGTAGGCCAGGGTGGGGACTATGGCTACACCTTC
CDR3aa: CASSVGQGGDYGYTF
abundance: few
d_gene: NA
v_gene: TRBV9
j_gene: TRBJ1-2

CDR3nt: TGTGCCAGTAGTATCCCGGGACAGAAAAACATTCAGTACTTC
CDR3aa: CASSIPGQKNIQYF
abundance: few
d_gene: TRBD1
v_gene: TRBV19
j_gene: TRBJ2-4